These T cell receptor beta chains were read from a single sample in a study of blood T cell repertoires in COVID-19. Profiling relied on immunoSEQ multiplex PCR, and the TCRdb table lists in-frame clones only, not all of them. Altogether some 170,000 clones are present, about 85% being singletons, with the ten largest covering about 1%. The sequenced material came from peripheral blood. The origin of the receptors is a man between 40 and 49 years old with acute or convalescent COVID-19. The CDR3 runs from the conserved cysteine through the conserved F or W. A D gene is named only where the DNA matches it firmly. Expanded clones get a size class; other rows say once, few or many, or leave the size out.

TRBD2 | TRBJ2-2 | TRBV9 | . | CASSPGRTGELFF | TGTGCCAGCAGCCCCGGGAGGACCGGGGAGCTGTTTTTT
. | TRBJ2-7 | TRBV6-5 | . | CASSYSRFTYEQYF | TGTGCCAGCAGTTACTCGAGATTTACCTACGAGCAGTACTTC
. | TRBJ1-4 | TRBV9 | . | CASSVGATNEKLFF | TGTGCCAGCAGCGTAGGCGCAACTAATGAAAAACTGTTTTTT
TRBD1 | TRBJ2-1 | TRBV2 | . | CASSRQGDSYNEQFF | TGTGCCAGCAGCAGACAGGGAGATTCCTACAATGAGCAGTTCTTC
. | TRBJ1-1 | TRBV28 | . | CASSPQGMNTEAFF | TGTGCCAGCAGTCCCCAGGGAATGAACACTGAAGCTTTCTTT
TRBD1 | TRBJ2-7 | TRBV4-1 | . | CASSRGEGQGNGEQYF | TGCGCCAGCAGCCGTGGAGAGGGACAGGGGAATGGCGAGCAGTACTTC
. | TRBJ1-1 | TRBV5-1 | . | CASSLTTGGNTEAFF | TGCGCCAGCAGCTTGACGACCGGGGGGAACACTGAAGCTTTCTTT
. | TRBJ1-1 | TRBV4-1 | . | CASSQDQGTEAFF | TGCGCCAGCAGCCAAGATCAGGGCACTGAAGCTTTCTTT
. | TRBJ1-5 | TRBV2 | . | CASRVPGDYSNQPQHF | TGTGCCAGCAGGGTGCCCGGAGACTATAGCAATCAGCCCCAGCATTTT
. | TRBJ1-1 | TRBV27 | once | CASSQTGQKGTEAFF | TGTGCCAGCAGTCAGACGGGACAAAAGGGCACTGAAGCTTTCTTT
. | TRBJ1-1 | TRBV3-1/TRBV3-2 | . | CASSQGAGTLKRAEAFF | TGTGCCAGCAGCCAAGGAGCCGGGACTCTTAAACGGGCTGAAGCTTTCTTT
. | TRBJ1-5 | TRBV3-1/TRBV3-2 | . | CASSQEGGALSQPQHF | TGTGCCAGCAGCCAAGAGGGGGGGGCGCTCAGTCAGCCCCAGCATTTT
. | TRBJ1-2 | TRBV25-1 | . | CASSELGGYTF | TGTGCCAGCAGTGAACTTGGCGGCTACACCTTC
TRBD1 | TRBJ1-3 | TRBV6-5 | . | CASIGRDSTIYF | TGTGCCAGCATCGGCAGGGACAGCACCATATATTTT
. | TRBJ1-4 | TRBV25-1 | . | CASTQGWGNEKLFF | TGTGCCAGCACCCAGGGGTGGGGTAATGAAAAACTGTTTTTT
. | TRBJ1-1 | TRBV27 | . | CASSLNGRSTEAFF | TGTGCCAGCAGTTTAAACGGGAGAAGCACTGAAGCTTTCTTT
. | TRBJ1-1 | TRBV29-1 | . | CSGSRGNTEAFF | TGCAGCGGGAGCAGGGGCAACACTGAAGCTTTCTTT
. | TRBJ2-7 | TRBV6-6 | . | CASSYSGTPPMGQYF | TGTGCCAGCAGTTACTCTGGGACTCCCCCTATGGGGCAGTACTTC
. | TRBJ1-4 | TRBV18 | . | CASSPSSTNEKLFF | TGTGCCAGCTCACCCTCGTCAACTAATGAAAAACTGTTTTTT
. | TRBJ2-1 | TRBV5-1 | . | CASSLGSGTYNEQFF | TGCGCCAGCAGCTTGGGGTCAGGGACCTACAATGAGCAGTTCTTC
TRBD2 | TRBJ2-1 | TRBV6-4 | . | CASSSGGAGEQFF | TGTGCCAGCAGTTCCGGGGGGGCGGGTGAGCAGTTCTTC
. | TRBJ2-2 | TRBV5-1 | . | CASSYGTSSNTGELFF | TGCGCCAGCAGCTACGGGACAAGCTCGAACACCGGGGAGCTGTTTTTT
. | TRBJ1-1 | TRBV5-1 | . | CASSPWAGMNTEAFF | TGCGCCAGCAGCCCGTGGGCAGGGATGAACACTGAAGCTTTCTTT